These 10 T cell receptor beta chains originate from one sample sequenced in a study of identical twins. Using its own MiXCR run on the 5' RACE reads, TCRdb lists one record per CDR3 protein. The repertoire includes 700,000 or so distinct CDR3 sequences, around 21% of them detected once, and around 4.4% sits in the top ten. These sequences were also reported in another study, on T cells expressing NK-cell markers.

Sequencing used PBMCs. Receptor source: a young woman in good health.

The chain employs TRBV20-1 and TRBJ2-3; a possible D gene is TRBD1 (5 bases). Per germline, CDR1 DFQATT and CDR2 SNEGSKA (reference sequence). The ends were cut back, 5 bases at V and 8 bases at J, with 17 bases in the middle. This CDR3 spans 13 amino acids. CDR3 region: CSASAQTDGTQYF. The CDR3 DNA reads TGCAGTGCTTCCGCCCAGACAGACGGTACGCAGTATTTT.

The V gene is TRBV7-2, the J gene TRBJ2-7, with a possible D match to TRBD2 (5 bases). This CDR3 region has 16 residues. V was clipped by 0 bases and J by 2 bases, with 14 bases between them. Per germline, CDR1 SGHTA and CDR2 FQGNSA. CDR3 residues: CASSLALLVSPYEQYF. DNA of the CDR3: TGTGCCAGCAGCTTAGCTCTACTAGTCTCACCCTACGAGCAGTACTTC.

The chain uses TRBV6-1 and TRBJ2-7; D is tentatively TRBD1 or TRBD2 (5 bases each). V lost 5 bases and J 6 bases, leaving 17 bases between the germline ends. The germline gives CDR1 MNHNS, CDR2 SASEGT. The CDR3 sequence is 14 residues long. The CDR3, as DNA: TGTGCCAGCAGTCAAGTCGGGGCTTACATCGAGCAGTACTTC. As protein: CASSQVGAYIEQYF.

This chain uses TRBV5-1 with TRBJ2-5; 7 bases agree with TRBD1. V lost 0 bases, J lost 2 bases, and 4 bases stayed unmatched. The CDR3 is 15 amino acids. Per germline, CDR1 SGHRS and CDR2 YFSETQ. CDR3 region: CASSLEQGPQETQYF. CDR3 coding DNA: TGCGCCAGCAGCTTGGAACAGGGGCCGCAAGAGACCCAGTACTTC.

This clonotype was picked up many times. The chain carries TRBV12-3 or TRBV12-4 and TRBJ2-1; weak D call: TRBD2 (6 bases). V lost 6 bases and J lost 6, with 15 bases in between. This CDR3 contains 14 residues. The CDR3 DNA reads as TGTGCCAGCAGCTTCCCGGAGGGTGGCAATGAGCAGTTCTTC. The encoded protein is CASSFPEGGNEQFF.

This clonotype has only a few counts. CDR3 sequence (DNA): TGTGCCATCAGTGAGTCGGCACGGATGAACACTGAAGCTTTCTTT. It translates to CAISESARMNTEAFF. The genes are TRBV10-3 and TRBJ1-1; D is unresolved. Germline V CDR1 and CDR2: ENHRY, SYGVKD. V shed 0 bases and J shed 0 bases, with 8 bases lying between them. There are 15 residues in the CDR3.

CDR3 sequence (DNA): TGCGCCAGCAGCCATCCACAGGGAGCCGGGGAGCTGTTTTTT. Its translation: CASSHPQGAGELFF. V is TRBV4-3 and J is TRBJ2-2; maybe TRBD1 (6 bases). CDR1 and CDR2 (germline): LGHNA, YSLEER. Deletions cut 3 bases from V and 6 bases from J, with 11 bases between. This CDR3 region has 14 residues.

The chain joins TRBV29-1 to TRBJ2-1, with D uncertain. The V end lost 5 bases, the J end lost 4 bases, and 9 bases lay between the germline ends. There are 12 residues in the CDR3. Germline V gene lookup returns CDR1 SQVTM and CDR2 ANQGSEA. CDR3 DNA: TGCAGCGTTCGGCAGAGTTACAATGAGCAGTTCTTC. Translated, it gives CSVRQSYNEQFF.

Worth noting for this clonotype: An end of the junction differs from the germline gene, which may be a read error. This rearrangement joins TRBV7-9 to TRBJ2-1; 7 positions agree with TRBD2. This CDR3 spans 12 amino acids. CDR1 SEHNR and CDR2 FQNEAQ come from the germline V gene (reference sequence). In DNA, the CDR3 is TGTGCCAGCAGCTCGGGACTACTTGAGCGGCTCTTC. It specifies CASSSGLLERLF.

The chain couples TRBV12-3 or TRBV12-4 to TRBJ2-7; the D is unclear. The CDR3 is made up of 14 amino acids. V lost 3 bases and J lost 2, with 11 bases in between. CDR3 sequence (DNA): TGTGCCAGCAGTTTTTTTCCGGATACCTACGAGCAGTACTTC. The encoded protein is CASSFFPDTYEQYF.